Below are 16 T cell receptor beta chains sequenced from a single sample in a study of T-cell memory formation after mild COVID-19. TCRdb fed the 5' RACE reads into MiXCR, producing one record per CDR3 protein. The sample includes a few hundred thousand distinct CDR3 sequences, 24% seen only once; the top ten take 7.5% to 10%. Specimen: PBMCs or a T cell subset sorted from them (not recorded which). The receptors stem from an adult woman who had mild COVID-19 (a few samples of this study predate the infection). Cell type and time point are not known.

This chain uses TRBV9 with TRBJ1-4; no reliable D call. Germline V gene lookup returns CDR1 SGDLS and CDR2 YYNGEE. Trimming removed 0 bases from V and 0 bases from J, with 12 bases in between. The CDR3 length is 17 residues. The CDR3 here is CASSVGGGAATNEKLFF. CDR3 in DNA: TGTGCCAGCAGCGTAGGCGGAGGTGCTGCAACTAATGAAAAACTGTTTTTT.

This clonotype showed up just a few times. J is TRBJ2-1 and V is TRBV7-3; possibly TRBD1 or TRBD2 for D (6 bases each). This CDR3 region has 16 residues. Germline V CDR1 and CDR2: SGHTA, FQGTGA. Trimming removed 2 bases from V and 0 bases from J, with 11 bases in between. CDR3 protein: CASSLWGASSYNEQFF. The CDR3 region has the DNA TGTGCCAGCAGCTTATGGGGGGCGAGCTCCTACAATGAGCAGTTCTTC.

The chain uses TRBV5-1 and TRBJ2-5; 12 nucleotides line up with TRBD2. This CDR3 comprises 15 residues. The V and J ends lost 7 bases and 2 bases, in that order; junction bases with no gene match: 6. Germline V lookup: CDR1 SGHRS, CDR2 YFSETQ. CDR3 sequence: CASVTSGGPQETQYF. In nucleotides, the CDR3 is TGCGCCAGCGTGACTAGCGGGGGACCTCAAGAGACCCAGTACTTC.

The J gene is TRBJ1-1, the V gene TRBV5-1; a weak D match, TRBD1 (5 bases). This CDR3 contains 13 residues. Trimming removed 3 bases at V and 6 bases at J, with 12 bases between. Germline lookup yields CDR1 SGHRS and CDR2 YFSETQ. The CDR3 sequence is CASSSDKGSEAFF. The DNA of the CDR3 is TGCGCCAGCAGCTCGGACAAAGGGTCTGAAGCTTTCTTT. The entire variable domain, with the rest obtained from reference TRBV5-1 and TRBJ1-1, is as follows: KAGVTQTPRYLIKTRGQQVTLSCSPISGHRSVSWYQQTPGQGLQFLFEYFSETQRNKGNFPGRFSGRQFSNSRSEMNVSTLELGDSALYLCASSSDKGSEAFFGQGTRLTVV.

This clonotype was counted between two and nine times. The chain is built from TRBV2 and TRBJ1-1; D is perhaps TRBD1 (5 bases). The V end was cut by 3 bases, the J end by 4 bases, with 12 bases between. The germline V gene encodes CDR1 SNHLY and CDR2 FYNNEI. The CDR3 spans 14 residues. CDR3 sequence reads: CASSDQGRATEAFF. The CDR3 DNA reads TGTGCCAGCAGTGATCAGGGACGGGCCACTGAAGCTTTCTTT.

In its sample, this clonotype was seen a few times. This chain joins TRBV4-1 and TRBJ2-1; D call uncertain. The length of the CDR3 is 15 residues. V lost 4 bases to trimming and J lost 5 bases, with 15 bases between them. The germline CDR1 and CDR2 sequences are MGHRA and YSYEKL. Here the CDR3 reads CASSLHLHSDNEQFF. The CDR3, as DNA: TGCGCCAGCAGCCTACATTTGCACTCTGACAATGAGCAGTTCTTC.

The rearrangement links TRBV7-8 to TRBJ1-6; D is perhaps TRBD1 (5 bases). The V gene lost 2 bases and the J gene lost 3 bases, with 14 bases spanning the gap. This CDR3 is built from 17 residues. Germline lookup yields CDR1 SGHVS and CDR2 FQNEAQ. The CDR3 DNA sequence: TGTGCCAGCAGCTTACATGGTTGGGACGACTATAATTCACCCCTCCACTTT. It specifies CASSLHGWDDYNSPLHF.

The CDR3: CASRILRADGYTF. The DNA for the CDR3 is TGTGCCAGCAGAATCCTCAGGGCTGATGGCTACACCTTC. This rearrangement joins TRBV2 to TRBJ1-2; D possibly corresponds to TRBD1 (5 bases). Germline assignment: CDR1 SNHLY and CDR2 FYNNEI. V was shortened by 6 bases and J by 6 bases, with 14 bases between the two germline ends. The CDR3 sequence is 13 residues long.

DNA for the CDR3: TGTGCCAGCAGCCCAAGCCTGGGAGAAGGAGAGGATACGCAGTATTTT. Residues: CASSPSLGEGEDTQYF. The V call is TRBV9, the J call TRBJ2-3; D is perhaps TRBD2 (5 bases). This CDR3 has 16 amino acids. Between the trimmed V and J ends, which lost 4 bases and 6 bases, there was a span of 21 bases. Germline V gene sequence: CDR1 SGDLS, CDR2 YYNGEE.

The rearrangement joins TRBV4-1 to TRBJ2-3; TRBD1 matches 7 bases. Germline V gene sequence: CDR1 MGHRA, CDR2 YSYEKL. J was trimmed by 4 bases and V by 1 base; bases with no gene match: 5. The CDR3 runs to 15 residues. The CDR3 loop is CASSQVTGAADTQYF. CDR3 sequence (DNA): TGCGCCAGCAGCCAAGTTACAGGGGCGGCAGATACGCAGTATTTT.

This clonotype has only a few counts. The chain uses TRBV5-1 and TRBJ2-3, with TRBD2 matching over 11 bases. Germline V gives CDR1 SGHRS, CDR2 YFSETQ. J was trimmed by 1 base and V by 6 bases; bases with no gene match: 7. This CDR3 region has 16 residues. The CDR3 region has the DNA TGCGCCAGCATCGAGACTAGCGGGGTTGGCACAGATACGCAGTATTTT. It yields the protein CASIETSGVGTDTQYF.

This clonotype was detected a few times. V usage is TRBV7-3 and J usage is TRBJ2-3, with TRBD1 matching 9 bases. The ends lost 1 base at V and 0 bases at J; junction bases unmatched: 5. The CDR3 runs 17 residues. In germline, CDR1 is SGHTA, CDR2 FQGTGA. CDR3 sequence reads: CASSLNPGQGSTDTQYF. CDR3 nucleotides: TGTGCCAGCAGCTTAAACCCGGGACAGGGAAGCACAGATACGCAGTATTTT.

The chain carries TRBV5-1 and TRBJ1-2; the D gene is possibly TRBD1 (5 bases). Trimming removed 0 bases at V and 7 bases at J, with 28 bases between. Germline CDR1 reads SGHRS; CDR2 reads YFSETQ. The CDR3 consists of 19 residues. CDR3: CASSLAPGGAGYGLRGYTF. The CDR3, as DNA: TGCGCCAGCAGCTTGGCCCCAGGTGGGGCAGGGTATGGTTTACGTGGCTACACCTTC.

V and J are TRBV30 and TRBJ2-3; 7 positions match TRBD2. J lost 5 bases, V lost 2 bases, and 13 bases had no gene match. The germline gives CDR1 GTSNPN, CDR2 SVGIG (reference sequence). CDR3 length: 16 amino acids. This CDR3 is CAWSTGTMRFGDTQYF. The CDR3 DNA reads TGTGCCTGGAGTACCGGGACTATGCGATTTGGAGATACGCAGTATTTT.

The chain joins TRBV10-3 to TRBJ1-1; 8 bases line up with TRBD1. J lost 1 base, V lost 6 bases, and 7 bases had no gene match. The CDR3 extends over 15 amino acids. Germline CDR1 ENHRY, CDR2 SYGVKD. The CDR3 DNA follows: TGTGCCATCAGGGCATCCGGGACAGGGAACACTGAAGCTTTCTTT. This sequence encodes CAIRASGTGNTEAFF.

In this sample, this clonotype turned up many times. V and J are TRBV6-4 and TRBJ2-5, with a possible D match to TRBD1 (6 bases). V was cut by 0 bases and J by 2 bases, with 10 bases left in between. CDR3 size: 15 residues. Germline CDR1 reads MRHNA; CDR2 reads SNTAGT. The CDR3 loop reads CASSDSGGPQETQYF. The CDR3 nucleotides are TGTGCCAGCAGTGACTCAGGGGGACCACAAGAGACCCAGTACTTC.